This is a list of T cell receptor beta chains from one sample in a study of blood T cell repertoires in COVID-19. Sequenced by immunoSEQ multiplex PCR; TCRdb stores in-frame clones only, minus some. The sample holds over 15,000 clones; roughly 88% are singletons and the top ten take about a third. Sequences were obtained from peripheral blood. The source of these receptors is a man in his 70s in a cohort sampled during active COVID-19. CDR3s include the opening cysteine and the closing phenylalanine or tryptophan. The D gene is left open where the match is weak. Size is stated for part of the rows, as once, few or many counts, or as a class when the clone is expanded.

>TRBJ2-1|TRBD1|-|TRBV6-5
TGTGCCAGCAGTCAGGCAGGGGGTACCTACAATGAGCAGTTCTTC
CASSQAGGTYNEQFF
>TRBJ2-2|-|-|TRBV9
TGTGCCAGCAGCGTAGTCTCCGGGGAGCTGTTTTTT
CASSVVSGELFF
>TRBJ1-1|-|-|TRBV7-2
TGTGCCAGCAGCTTAGTTGGGAGCACTGAAGCTTTCTTT
CASSLVGSTEAFF
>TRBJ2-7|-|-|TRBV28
TGTGCCAGCAGTTCGGGGTCCGATGCCGAGCAGTACTTC
CASSSGSDAEQYF
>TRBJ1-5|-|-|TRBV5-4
TGTGCCAGCAGCTTGCCCGGGGGCAATCAGCCCCAGCATTTT
CASSLPGGNQPQHF
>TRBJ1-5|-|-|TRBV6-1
TGTGCCAGCAGTGAGAAGGGGGTGGCAGGGTATCAGCCCCAGCATTTT
CASSEKGVAGYQPQHF
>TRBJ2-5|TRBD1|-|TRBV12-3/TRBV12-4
TGTGCCAGCAGCAGACAGGGAGAGACCCAGTACTTC
CASSRQGETQYF
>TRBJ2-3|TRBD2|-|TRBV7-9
TGTGCCAGCAGCTCGGGACTAGCGGGAGTTGTAACAGATACGCAGTATTTT
CASSSGLAGVVTDTQYF
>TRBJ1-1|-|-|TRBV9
TGTGCCAGCAGCGTAGACGAGGGGGTAGACACTGAAGCTTTCTTT
CASSVDEGVDTEAFF
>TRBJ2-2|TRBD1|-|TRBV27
TGTGCCACCCAAAGACAGGGGGCGGCCGGGGAGCTGTTTTTT
CATQRQGAAGELFF
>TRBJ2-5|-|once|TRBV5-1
TGCGCCAGCCGAGGGGGGGGGACCCAGTACTTC
CASRGGGTQYF
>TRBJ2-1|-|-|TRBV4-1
TGCGCCAGCAGCCAAGAAGGTGGGCTCCTCAACAATGAGCAGTTCTTC
CASSQEGGLLNNEQFF
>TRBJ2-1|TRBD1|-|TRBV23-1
TGCGCCAGCAGTCGTCCCAGGACAGGGGGCTTTGGCGTGTGTAATGAGCAGTTCTTC
CASSRPRTGGFGVCNEQFF
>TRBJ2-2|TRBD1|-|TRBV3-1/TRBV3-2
TGTGCCAGCAGTAGGACAGGGCGCACCGGGGAGCTGTTTTTT
CASSRTGRTGELFF
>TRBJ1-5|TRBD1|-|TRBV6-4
TGTGCCAGCAGCCCCCAGTGGGGACAGGGAGCAAATTATAGCAATCAGCCCCAGCATTTT
CASSPQWGQGANYSNQPQHF
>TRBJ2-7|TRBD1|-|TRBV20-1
TGCAGTGCTAGTGGGACAGGGAGCTCCTACGAGCAGTACTTC
CSASGTGSSYEQYF
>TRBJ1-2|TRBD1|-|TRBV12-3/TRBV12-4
TGTGCCAGCAGCCCACAGGGGAGCTATGGCTACACCTTC
CASSPQGSYGYTF
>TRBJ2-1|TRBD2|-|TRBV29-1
TGCAGCGCGGCCTCAACTAGCGGGGTGTACAATGAGCAGTTCTTC
CSAASTSGVYNEQFF
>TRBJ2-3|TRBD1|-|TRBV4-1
TGCGCCAGCAGCCAAGGGGGACAGAATACGCAGTATTTT
CASSQGGQNTQYF
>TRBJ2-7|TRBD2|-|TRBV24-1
TGTGCCACCAGTGATTTGAGTAGCGGGGCAGGCAACGAGCAGTACTTC
CATSDLSSGAGNEQYF
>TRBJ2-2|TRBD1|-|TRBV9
TGTGCCAGCAGCCCAGGGGCGGGACAGGGGGCCGGGGAGCTGTTTTTT
CASSPGAGQGAGELFF
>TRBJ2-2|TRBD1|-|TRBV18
TGTGCCAGCTCACTGATCCGGGGGACAGGGGTGCACACCGGGGAGCTGTTTTTT
CASSLIRGTGVHTGELFF
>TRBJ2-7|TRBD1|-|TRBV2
TGTGCCAGAGGGGGACAGGGCTACGAGCAGTACTTC
CARGGQGYEQYF
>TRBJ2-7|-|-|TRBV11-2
TGTGCCAGCAGATTACTCCGGAGACCCGCCGAGCAGTACTTC
CASRLLRRPAEQYF
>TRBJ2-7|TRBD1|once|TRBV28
TGTGCCAGCAGTCCGGGACAGGTGGGTTACGAGCAGTACTTC
CASSPGQVGYEQYF
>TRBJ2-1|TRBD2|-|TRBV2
TGTGCCAGCAGTGAACCCACTAGCGGGAGTCATGAGCAGTTCTTC
CASSEPTSGSHEQFF
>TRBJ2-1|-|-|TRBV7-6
TGTGCCAGCAGCTTAGGGGTAGGAGCACCGGGACTCCGGAACAATGAGCAGTTCTTC
CASSLGVGAPGLRNNEQFF
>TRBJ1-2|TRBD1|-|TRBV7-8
TGTGCCAGCAGCGAGGACAGGGGGAAGGTACATGGCTACACCTTC
CASSEDRGKVHGYTF
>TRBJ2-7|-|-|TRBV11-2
TGTGCCAGCAGCTTAGTGGGGGACAAGGGGCAGTACTTC
CASSLVGDKGQYF
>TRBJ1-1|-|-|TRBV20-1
TGCAGTGCTAGATCGGGGGCTGAAGCTTTCTTT
CSARSGAEAFF
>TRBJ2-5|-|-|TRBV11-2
TGTGCCAGCAGCTTAGGTACGACGGGGGAGACCCAGTACTTC
CASSLGTTGETQYF